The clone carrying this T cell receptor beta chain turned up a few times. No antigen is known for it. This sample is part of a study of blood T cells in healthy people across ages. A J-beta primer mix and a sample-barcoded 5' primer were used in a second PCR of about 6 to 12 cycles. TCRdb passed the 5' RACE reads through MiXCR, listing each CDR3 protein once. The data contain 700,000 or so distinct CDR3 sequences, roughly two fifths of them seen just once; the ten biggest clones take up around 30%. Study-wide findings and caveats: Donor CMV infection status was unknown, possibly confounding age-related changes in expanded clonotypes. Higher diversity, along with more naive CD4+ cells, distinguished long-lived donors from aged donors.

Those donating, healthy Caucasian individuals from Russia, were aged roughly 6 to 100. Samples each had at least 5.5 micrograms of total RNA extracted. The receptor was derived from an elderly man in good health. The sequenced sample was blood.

The DNA for the CDR3 is TGTGCCAGCAGCACCGGGACTAGCAGATACAATGAGCAGTTCTTC. The encoded protein is CASSTGTSRYNEQFF. J is TRBJ2-1 and V is TRBV7-2; the match to TRBD2 covers 9 bases. J lost 4 bases, V lost 5 bases, and 6 bases had no gene match. CDR1 is SGHTA and CDR2 is FQGNSA in the germline V gene. The CDR3 has 15 amino acids.